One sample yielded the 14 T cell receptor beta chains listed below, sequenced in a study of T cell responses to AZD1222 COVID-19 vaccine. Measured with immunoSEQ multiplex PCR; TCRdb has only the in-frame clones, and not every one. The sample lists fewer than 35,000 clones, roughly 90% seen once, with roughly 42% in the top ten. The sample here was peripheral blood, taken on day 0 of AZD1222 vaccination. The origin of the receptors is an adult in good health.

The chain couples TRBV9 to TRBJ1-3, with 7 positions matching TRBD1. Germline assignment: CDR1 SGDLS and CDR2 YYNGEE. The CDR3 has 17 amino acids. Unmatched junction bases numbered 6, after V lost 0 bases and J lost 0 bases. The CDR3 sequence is CASSVAPGQFSGNTIYF. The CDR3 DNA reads TGTGCCAGCAGCGTAGCCCCGGGACAGTTCTCTGGAAACACCATATATTTT.

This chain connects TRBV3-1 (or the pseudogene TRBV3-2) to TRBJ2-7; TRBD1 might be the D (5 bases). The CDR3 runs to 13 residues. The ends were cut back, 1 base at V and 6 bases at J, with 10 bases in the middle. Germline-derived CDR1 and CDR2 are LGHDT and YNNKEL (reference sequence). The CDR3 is CASSQVPGIEQYF. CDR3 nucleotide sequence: TGTGCCAGCAGCCAAGTTCCAGGGATCGAGCAGTACTTC.

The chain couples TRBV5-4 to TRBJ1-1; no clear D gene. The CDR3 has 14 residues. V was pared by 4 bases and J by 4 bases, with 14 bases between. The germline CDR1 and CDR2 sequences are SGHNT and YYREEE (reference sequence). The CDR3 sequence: CASSQSASLTEAFF. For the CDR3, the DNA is TGTGCCAGCAGCCAATCGGCCTCCCTCACTGAAGCTTTCTTT.

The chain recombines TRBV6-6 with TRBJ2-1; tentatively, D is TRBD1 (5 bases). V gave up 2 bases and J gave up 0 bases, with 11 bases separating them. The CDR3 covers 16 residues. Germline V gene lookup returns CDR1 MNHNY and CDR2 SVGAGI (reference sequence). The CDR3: CASSYQRQSSYNEQFF. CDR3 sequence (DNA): TGTGCCAGCAGTTACCAGAGACAGAGCTCCTACAATGAGCAGTTCTTC.

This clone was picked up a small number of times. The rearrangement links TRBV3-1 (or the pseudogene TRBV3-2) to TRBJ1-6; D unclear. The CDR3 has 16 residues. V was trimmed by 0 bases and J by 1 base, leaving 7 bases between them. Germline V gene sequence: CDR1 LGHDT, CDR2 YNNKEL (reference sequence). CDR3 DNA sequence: TGTGCCAGCAGCCAAGAATTGATGTCCTATAATTCACCCCTCCACTTT. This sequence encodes CASSQELMSYNSPLHF.

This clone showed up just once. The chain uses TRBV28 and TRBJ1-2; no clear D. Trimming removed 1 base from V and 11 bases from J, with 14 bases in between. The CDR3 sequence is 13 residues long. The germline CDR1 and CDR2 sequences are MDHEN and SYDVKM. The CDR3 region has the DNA TGTGCCAGCAGTTTATTGGGTAGGCTGGGATACACCTTC. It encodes CASSLLGRLGYTF.

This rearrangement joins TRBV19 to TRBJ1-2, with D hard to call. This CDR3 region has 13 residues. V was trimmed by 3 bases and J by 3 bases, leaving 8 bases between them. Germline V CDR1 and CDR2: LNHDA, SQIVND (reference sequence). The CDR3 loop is CASSMLSDYGYTF. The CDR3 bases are TGTGCCAGTAGTATGCTCAGCGACTATGGCTACACCTTC.

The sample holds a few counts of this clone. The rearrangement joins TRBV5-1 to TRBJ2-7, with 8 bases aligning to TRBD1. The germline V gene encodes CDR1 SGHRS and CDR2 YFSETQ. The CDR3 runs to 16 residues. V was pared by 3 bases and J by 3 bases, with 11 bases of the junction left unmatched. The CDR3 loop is CASSWDRDRRGYEQYF. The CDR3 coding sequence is TGCGCCAGCAGCTGGGACCGGGACAGGAGAGGCTACGAGCAGTACTTC.

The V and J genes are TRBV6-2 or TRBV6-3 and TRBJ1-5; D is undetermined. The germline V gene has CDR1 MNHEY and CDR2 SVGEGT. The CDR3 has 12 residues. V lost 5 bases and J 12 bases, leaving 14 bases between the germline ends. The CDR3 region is CASSHLRSHQHF. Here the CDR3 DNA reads TGTGCCAGCAGTCATCTCAGGTCCCACCAGCATTTT.

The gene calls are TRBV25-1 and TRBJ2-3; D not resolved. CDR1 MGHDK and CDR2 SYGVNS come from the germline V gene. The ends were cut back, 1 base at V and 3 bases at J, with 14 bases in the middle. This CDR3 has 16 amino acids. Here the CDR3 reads CASSELASWGTDTQYF. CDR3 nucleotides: TGTGCCAGCAGTGAATTAGCCTCCTGGGGTACAGATACGCAGTATTTT.

CDR3 DNA: TGTGCCAGCAGCGTAGGCTTCTTCGAGACCCAGTACTTC. Its protein is CASSVGFFETQYF. This chain uses TRBV9 with TRBJ2-5; unclear D gene. The CDR3 runs to 13 residues. Trimming cost V 0 bases and J 5 bases, with 8 bases left between them. Germline V lookup: CDR1 SGDLS, CDR2 YYNGEE. Supplemented by reference TRBV9 and TRBJ2-5, the full variable domain reads DSGVTQTPKHLITATGQRVTLRCSPRSGDLSVYWYQQSLDQGLQFLIQYYNGEERAKGNILERFSAQQFPDLHSELNLSSLELGDSALYFCASSVGFFETQYFGPGTRLLVL.

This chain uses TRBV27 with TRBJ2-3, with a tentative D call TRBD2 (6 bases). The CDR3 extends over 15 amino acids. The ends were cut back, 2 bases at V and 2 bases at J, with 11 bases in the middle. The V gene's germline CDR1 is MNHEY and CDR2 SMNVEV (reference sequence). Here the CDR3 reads CASSLGGTFTDTQYF. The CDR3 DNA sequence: TGTGCCAGCAGTTTAGGGGGGACCTTCACAGATACGCAGTATTTT.

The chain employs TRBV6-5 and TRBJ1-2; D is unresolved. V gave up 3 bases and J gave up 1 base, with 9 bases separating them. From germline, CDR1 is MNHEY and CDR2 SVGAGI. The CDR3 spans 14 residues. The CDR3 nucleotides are TGTGCCAGCAGTTATTTAGGGATTAACTATGGCTACACCTTC. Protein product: CASSYLGINYGYTF.

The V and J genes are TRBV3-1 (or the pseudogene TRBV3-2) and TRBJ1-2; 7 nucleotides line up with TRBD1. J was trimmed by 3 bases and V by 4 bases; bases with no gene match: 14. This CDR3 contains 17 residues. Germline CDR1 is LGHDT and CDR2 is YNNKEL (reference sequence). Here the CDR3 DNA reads TGTGCCAGCAGCCTCTTCAGGGGGGCAGGGGCATACTATGGCTACACCTTC. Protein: CASSLFRGAGAYYGYTF.